Sequencing of this TCR beta chain was carried out in a study of identical twins. All donors were healthy Caucasians. Germline assignment: CDR1 LGHDT and CDR2 YNNKEL (reference sequence). V lost 4 bases and J lost 5; bases outside the gene matches: 10. This CDR3 spans 15 amino acids. Unique molecular identifiers were present on the cDNA, which also gained a universal primer site by template switching. One entry per CDR3 protein results from TCRdb running MiXCR on the 5' RACE reads. The repertoire holds more than 650,000 distinct CDR3 sequences, with around 5.7% as singletons. The sequence came from a man aged 18 to 29 in good health. The V call is TRBV3-1, the J call TRBJ2-5; 7 nucleotides agree with TRBD1. Sequencing was done on a sample of naive T cells sorted from blood. The CDR3 loop reads CASSLTDRARETQYF. In DNA form, the CDR3 reads TGTGCCAGCAGCCTTACCGACAGGGCTAGGGAGACCCAGTACTTC.